These 13 T cell receptor beta chains were sequenced from one sample in a study of CXCR3-negative and CXCR3-positive naive CD8 T cells. UMI labels and 5' RACE were used to prepare the TRB cDNA libraries. TCRdb processed the 5' RACE reads again and assigns one entry to each CDR3 protein, with no DNA. The sample has tens of thousands of distinct CDR3 sequences, and its top ten clones hold roughly 0.58%. For these TCRs, the target antigens are not known. Whole-study findings and limits: CXCR3-negative naive cells had less hydrophobic TRB CDR3s than did CXCR3-positive naive cells.

The sequenced material came from naive CXCR3+ CD8+ T cells from blood. Subset in this sample: CD45RO-CCR7+CD27+CD95- naive CD8+ T cells expressing CXCR3 (TNR3+). These receptors originate from a human donor in good health. Some clones in this sample may be carry-over from other donors' samples.

This sequence joins TRBV7-9 and TRBJ1-1; the D gene TCRdb calls, TRBD1, cannot be checked with no DNA. This CDR3 is 16 amino acids long. CDR1 is SEHNR and CDR2 is FQNEAQ in the germline V gene (reference sequence). CDR3: CASSGGIGIGNTEAFF.

The chain recombines TRBV29-1 with TRBJ1-4. The CDR3 runs 14 residues. Germline assignment: CDR1 SQVTM and CDR2 ANQGSEA. The CDR3 reads CSVELAGYNEKLFF.

The chain combines TRBV10-3 with TRBJ1-2; TCRdb picks TRBD1, but there is no DNA to check that call. CDR3 length equals 17 residues. Germline CDR1 is ENHRY and CDR2 is SYGVKD. CDR3 region: CAISEQQGAAEGYGYTF.

The chain has TRBV29-1 and TRBJ2-7; with no DNA, the TCRdb D assignment of TRBD2 cannot be verified. Per germline, CDR1 SQVTM and CDR2 ANQGSEA. The CDR3 has 16 residues. The CDR3 spells CSVEDPRDSGSYEQYF.

The rearrangement uses TRBV10-3 and TRBJ2-7; lacking DNA, the TRBD2 call made by TCRdb goes unchecked. CDR1 and CDR2 from the germline V gene are ENHRY and SYGVKD. CDR3 length: 15 residues. The CDR3 sequence is CAIRGTSGTDDEQYF.

The chain recombines TRBV20-1 with TRBJ1-1; TCRdb proposes TRBD1, but this gene call is untestable without DNA. CDR3 length equals 13 residues. The germline CDR1 and CDR2 sequences are DFQATT and SNEGSKA (reference sequence). The CDR3 loop is CSARDQGDTEAFF.

This chain connects TRBV15 to TRBJ1-2; TCRdb proposes TRBD1, but this gene call is untestable without DNA. Germline CDR1 LNHNV, CDR2 YYDKDF (reference sequence). The CDR3 runs to 15 residues. The CDR3 protein is CATGDGGSANYGYTF.

The rearrangement links TRBV7-2 to TRBJ2-7; TCRdb's D gene call, TRBD1, goes unchecked for lack of DNA. The CDR3 is made up of 13 amino acids. CDR1 and CDR2 (germline): SGHTA, FQGNSA. CDR3 residues: CASSRQPGREQYF.

V gene TRBV15 combines with J gene TRBJ2-1; the D call of TRBD2 rests on TCRdb alone, since no DNA is present to check it. The CDR3 covers 12 residues. Per the germline V gene, CDR1 is LNHNV and CDR2 is YYDKDF (reference sequence). The CDR3 protein is CATSPTSGGQFF.

This rearrangement joins TRBV25-1 to TRBJ2-1; TCRdb's assignment of TRBD1 cannot be checked, as there is no DNA. The CDR3 totals 14 residues. Per germline, CDR1 MGHDK and CDR2 SYGVNS. The CDR3 spells CASSVGTDYNEQFF.

The chain carries TRBV9 and TRBJ1-5; the TCRdb D gene call, TRBD1, has no DNA to confirm it. The CDR3 extends over 14 amino acids. Germline assignment: CDR1 SGDLS and CDR2 YYNGEE. CDR3 loop: CASSDGGGNQPQHF.

This sequence joins TRBV5-6 and TRBJ2-5. The CDR3 contains 11 residues. CDR1 is SGHDT, CDR2 YYEEEE, per germline. This CDR3 reads CASSLAGFQHF.

This chain connects TRBV12-3 or TRBV12-4 to TRBJ2-7; checking the TCRdb D call of TRBD1 is not possible without DNA. This CDR3 spans 13 amino acids. CDR3: CASSPYLAYEQYF.